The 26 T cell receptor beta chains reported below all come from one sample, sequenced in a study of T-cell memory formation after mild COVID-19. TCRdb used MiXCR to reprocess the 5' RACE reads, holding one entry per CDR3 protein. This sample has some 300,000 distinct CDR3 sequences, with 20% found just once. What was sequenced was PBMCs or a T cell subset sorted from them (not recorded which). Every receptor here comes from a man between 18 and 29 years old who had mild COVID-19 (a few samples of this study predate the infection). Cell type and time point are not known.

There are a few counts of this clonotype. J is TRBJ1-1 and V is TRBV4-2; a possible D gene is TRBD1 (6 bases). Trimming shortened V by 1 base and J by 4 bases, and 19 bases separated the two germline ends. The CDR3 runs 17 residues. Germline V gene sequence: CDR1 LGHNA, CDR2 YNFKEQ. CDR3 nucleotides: TGTGCCAGCAGCCAAGTGGAAAACAGGGAGTTCGTCACTGAAGCTTTCTTT. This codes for CASSQVENREFVTEAFF.

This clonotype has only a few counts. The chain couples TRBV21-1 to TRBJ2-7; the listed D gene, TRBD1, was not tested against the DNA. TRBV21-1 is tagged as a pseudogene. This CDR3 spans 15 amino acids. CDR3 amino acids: CASSERQGSGYEQYF. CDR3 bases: TGTGCCAGCAGCGAACGACAGGGGAGTGGATACGAGCAGTACTTC.

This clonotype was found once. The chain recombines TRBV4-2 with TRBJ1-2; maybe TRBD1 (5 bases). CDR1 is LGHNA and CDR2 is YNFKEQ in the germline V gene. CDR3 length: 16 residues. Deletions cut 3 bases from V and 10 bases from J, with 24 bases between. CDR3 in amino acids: CASSHFLRGEGVIYTF. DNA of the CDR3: TGTGCCAGCAGCCACTTCTTGCGAGGGGAAGGCGTTATCTACACCTTC.

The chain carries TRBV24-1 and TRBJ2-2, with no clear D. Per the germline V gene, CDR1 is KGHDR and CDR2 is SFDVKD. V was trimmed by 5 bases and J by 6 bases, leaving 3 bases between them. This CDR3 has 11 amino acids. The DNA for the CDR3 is TGTGCCACCAGTGTCGCCGGGGAGCTGTTTTTT. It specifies CATSVAGELFF.

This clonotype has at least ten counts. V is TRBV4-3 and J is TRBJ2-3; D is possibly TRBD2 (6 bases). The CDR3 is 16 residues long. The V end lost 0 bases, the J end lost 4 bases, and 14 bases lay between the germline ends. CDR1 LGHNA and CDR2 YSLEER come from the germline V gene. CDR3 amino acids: CASSQDWDRGADTQYF. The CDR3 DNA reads TGCGCCAGCAGCCAAGATTGGGACCGCGGGGCAGATACGCAGTATTTT.

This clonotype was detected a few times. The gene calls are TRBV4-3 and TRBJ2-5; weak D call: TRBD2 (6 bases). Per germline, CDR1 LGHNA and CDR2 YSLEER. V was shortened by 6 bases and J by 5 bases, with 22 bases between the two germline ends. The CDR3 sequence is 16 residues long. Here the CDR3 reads CASSLWGGGAWETQYF. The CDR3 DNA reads TGCGCCAGCAGTCTCTGGGGTGGCGGGGCGTGGGAGACCCAGTACTTC.

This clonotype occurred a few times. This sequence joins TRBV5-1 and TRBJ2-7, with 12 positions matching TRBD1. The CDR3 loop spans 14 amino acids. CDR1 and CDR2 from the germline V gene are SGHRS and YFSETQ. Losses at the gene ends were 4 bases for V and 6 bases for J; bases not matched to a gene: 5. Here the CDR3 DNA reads TGCGCCAGCAGCGTCCGGGACAGGGGGCTCGAGCAGTACTTC. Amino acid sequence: CASSVRDRGLEQYF. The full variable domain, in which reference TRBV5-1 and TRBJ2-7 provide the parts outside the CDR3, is KAGVTQTPRYLIKTRGQQVTLSCSPISGHRSVSWYQQTPGQGLQFLFEYFSETQRNKGNFPGRFSGRQFSNSRSEMNVSTLELGDSALYLCASSVRDRGLEQYFGPGTRLTVT.

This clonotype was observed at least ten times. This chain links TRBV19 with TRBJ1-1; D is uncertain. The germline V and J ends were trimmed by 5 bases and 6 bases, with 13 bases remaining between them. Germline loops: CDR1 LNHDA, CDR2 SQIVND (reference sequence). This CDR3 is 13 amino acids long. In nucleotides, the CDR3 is TGTGCCAGTAGTCAGTCTGTGAGCGCTGAAGCTTTCTTT. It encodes CASSQSVSAEAFF. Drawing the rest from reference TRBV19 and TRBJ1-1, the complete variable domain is DGGITQSPKYLFRKEGQNVTLSCEQNLNHDAMYWYRQDPGQGLRLIYYSQIVNDFQKGDIAEGYSVSREKKESFPLTVTSAQKNPTAFYLCASSQSVSAEAFFGQGTRLTVV.

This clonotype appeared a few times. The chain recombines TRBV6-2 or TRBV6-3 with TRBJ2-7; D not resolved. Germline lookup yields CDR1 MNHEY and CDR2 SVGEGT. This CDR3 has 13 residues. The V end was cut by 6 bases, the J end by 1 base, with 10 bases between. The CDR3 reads CASRGGQSYEQYV. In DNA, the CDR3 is TGTGCCAGCAGAGGTGGGCAGTCCTACGAGCAGTACGTC.

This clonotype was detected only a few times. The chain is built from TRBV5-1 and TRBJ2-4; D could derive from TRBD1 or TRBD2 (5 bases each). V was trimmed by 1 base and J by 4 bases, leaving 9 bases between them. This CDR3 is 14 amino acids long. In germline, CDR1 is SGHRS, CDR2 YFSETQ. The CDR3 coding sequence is TGCGCCAGCAGCTTGATTGGGGGAAAAAACATTCAGTACTTC. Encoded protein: CASSLIGGKNIQYF. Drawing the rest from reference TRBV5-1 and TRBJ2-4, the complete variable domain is KAGVTQTPRYLIKTRGQQVTLSCSPISGHRSVSWYQQTPGQGLQFLFEYFSETQRNKGNFPGRFSGRQFSNSRSEMNVSTLELGDSALYLCASSLIGGKNIQYFGAGTRLSVL.

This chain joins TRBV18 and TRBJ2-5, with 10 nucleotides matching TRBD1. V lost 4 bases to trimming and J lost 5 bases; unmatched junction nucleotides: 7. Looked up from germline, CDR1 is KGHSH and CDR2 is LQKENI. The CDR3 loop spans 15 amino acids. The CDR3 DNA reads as TGTGCCAGCTCACAGACAGGGGGCTTTGAGGAGACCCAGTACTTC. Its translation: CASSQTGGFEETQYF.

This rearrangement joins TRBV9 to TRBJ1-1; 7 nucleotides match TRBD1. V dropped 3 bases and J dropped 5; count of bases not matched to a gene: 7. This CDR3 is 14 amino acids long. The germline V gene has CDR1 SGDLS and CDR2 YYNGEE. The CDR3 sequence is CASSGRQGRTEAFF. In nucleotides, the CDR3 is TGTGCCAGCAGCGGCCGACAGGGTAGGACTGAAGCTTTCTTT.

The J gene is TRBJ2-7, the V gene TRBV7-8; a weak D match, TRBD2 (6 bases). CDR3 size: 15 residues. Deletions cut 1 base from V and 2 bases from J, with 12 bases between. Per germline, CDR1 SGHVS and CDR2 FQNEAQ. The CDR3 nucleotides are TGTGCCAGCAGCTTAGGAGGCGGGGTCACCTACGAGCAGTACGTC. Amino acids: CASSLGGGVTYEQYV.

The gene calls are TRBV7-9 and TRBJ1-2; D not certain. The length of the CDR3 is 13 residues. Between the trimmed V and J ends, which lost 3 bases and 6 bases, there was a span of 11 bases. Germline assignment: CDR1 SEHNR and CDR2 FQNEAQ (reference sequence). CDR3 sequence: CASSLPSGDGYTF. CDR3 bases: TGTGCCAGCAGCTTGCCGTCCGGAGATGGCTACACCTTC.

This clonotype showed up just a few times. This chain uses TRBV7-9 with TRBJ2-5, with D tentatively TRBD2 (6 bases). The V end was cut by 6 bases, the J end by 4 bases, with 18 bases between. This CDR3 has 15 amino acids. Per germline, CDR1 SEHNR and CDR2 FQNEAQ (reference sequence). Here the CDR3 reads CASRPSGGGGETQYF. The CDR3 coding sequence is TGTGCCAGCAGGCCCTCCGGGGGAGGAGGAGAGACCCAGTACTTC.

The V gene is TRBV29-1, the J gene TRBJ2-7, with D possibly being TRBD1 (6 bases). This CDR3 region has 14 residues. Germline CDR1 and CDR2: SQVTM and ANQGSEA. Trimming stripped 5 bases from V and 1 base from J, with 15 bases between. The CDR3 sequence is CSVSPGHGSYEQYF. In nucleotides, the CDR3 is TGCAGCGTTAGCCCGGGACATGGGTCCTACGAGCAGTACTTC.

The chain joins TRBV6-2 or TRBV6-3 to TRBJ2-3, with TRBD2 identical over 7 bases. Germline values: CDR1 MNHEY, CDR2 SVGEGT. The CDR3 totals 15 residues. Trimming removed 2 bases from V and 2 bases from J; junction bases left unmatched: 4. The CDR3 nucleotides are TGTGCCAGCAGTTACGAGCGGGGATTCACAGATACGCAGTATTTT. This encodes CASSYERGFTDTQYF.

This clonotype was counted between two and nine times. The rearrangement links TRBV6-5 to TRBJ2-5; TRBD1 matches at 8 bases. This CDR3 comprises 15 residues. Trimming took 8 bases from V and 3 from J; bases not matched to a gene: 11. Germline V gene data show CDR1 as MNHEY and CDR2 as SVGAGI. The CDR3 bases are TGTGCCAGCGGCGCCTCCGGGACAGGAGAAGAGACCCAGTACTTC. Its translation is CASGASGTGEETQYF.

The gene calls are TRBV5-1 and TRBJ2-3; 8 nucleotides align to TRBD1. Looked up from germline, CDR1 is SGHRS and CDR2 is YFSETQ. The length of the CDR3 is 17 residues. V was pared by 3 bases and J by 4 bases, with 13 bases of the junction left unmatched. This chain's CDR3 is CASSSGTAGGMADTQYF. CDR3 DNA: TGCGCCAGCAGCTCCGGGACTGCAGGGGGCATGGCAGATACGCAGTATTTT.

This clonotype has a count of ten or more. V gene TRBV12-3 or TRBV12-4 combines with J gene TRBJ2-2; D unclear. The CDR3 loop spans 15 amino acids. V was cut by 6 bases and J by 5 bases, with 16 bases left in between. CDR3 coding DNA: TGTGCCAGCAGCCCCTCCGGACGGCAGACCGGGGAGCTGTTTTTT. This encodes CASSPSGRQTGELFF.

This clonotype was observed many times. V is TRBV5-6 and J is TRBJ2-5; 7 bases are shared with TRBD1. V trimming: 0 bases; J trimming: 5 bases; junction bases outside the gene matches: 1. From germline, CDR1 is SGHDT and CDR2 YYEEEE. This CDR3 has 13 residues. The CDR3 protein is CASSLEQGETQYF. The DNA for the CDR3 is TGTGCCAGCAGCTTGGAACAGGGGGAGACCCAGTACTTC.

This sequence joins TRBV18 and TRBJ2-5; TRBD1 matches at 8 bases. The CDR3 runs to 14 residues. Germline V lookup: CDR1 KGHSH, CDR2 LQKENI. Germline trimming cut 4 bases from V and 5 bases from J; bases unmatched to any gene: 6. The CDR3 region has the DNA TGTGCCAGCTCACTTGGACAGGGAGAGGAGACCCAGTACTTC. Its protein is CASSLGQGEETQYF.

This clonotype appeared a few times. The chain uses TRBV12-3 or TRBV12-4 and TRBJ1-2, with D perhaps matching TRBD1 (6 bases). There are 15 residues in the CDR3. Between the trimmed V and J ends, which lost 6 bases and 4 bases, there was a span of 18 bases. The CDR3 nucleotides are TGTGCCAGCAGACGAACTCTCGGACAGAGCTATGGCTACACCTTC. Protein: CASRRTLGQSYGYTF.

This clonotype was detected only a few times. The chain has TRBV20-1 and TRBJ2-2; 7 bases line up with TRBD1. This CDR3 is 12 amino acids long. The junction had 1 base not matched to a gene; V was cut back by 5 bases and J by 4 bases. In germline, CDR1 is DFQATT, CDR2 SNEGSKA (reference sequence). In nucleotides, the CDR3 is TGCAGTGCTGACAGGGTCACCGGGGAGCTGTTTTTT. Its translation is CSADRVTGELFF.

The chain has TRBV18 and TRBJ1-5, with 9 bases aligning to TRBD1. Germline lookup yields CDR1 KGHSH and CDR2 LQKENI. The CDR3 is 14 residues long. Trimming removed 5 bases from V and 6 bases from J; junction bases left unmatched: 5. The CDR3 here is CASSGDRVTQPQHF. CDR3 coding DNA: TGTGCCAGCTCAGGGGACAGGGTAACTCAGCCCCAGCATTTT.

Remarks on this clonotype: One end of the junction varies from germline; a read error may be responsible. The CDR3 is CDSSGSPETGELFF. The CDR3 coding sequence is TGTGACAGCAGCGGGTCCCCGGAGACCGGGGAGCTGTTTTTT. This chain connects TRBV7-9 to TRBJ2-2; tentative D call: TRBD2 (6 bases). The V gene's germline CDR1 is SEHNR and CDR2 FQNEAQ (reference sequence). The CDR3 length is 14 residues. The full variable domain, in which reference TRBV7-9 and TRBJ2-2 provide the parts outside the CDR3, is DTGVSQNPRHKITKRGQNVTFRCDPISEHNRLYWYRQTLGQGPEFLTYFQNEAQLEKSRLLSDRFSAERPKGSFSTLEIQRTEQGDSAMYLCDSSGSPETGELFFGEGSRLTVL.